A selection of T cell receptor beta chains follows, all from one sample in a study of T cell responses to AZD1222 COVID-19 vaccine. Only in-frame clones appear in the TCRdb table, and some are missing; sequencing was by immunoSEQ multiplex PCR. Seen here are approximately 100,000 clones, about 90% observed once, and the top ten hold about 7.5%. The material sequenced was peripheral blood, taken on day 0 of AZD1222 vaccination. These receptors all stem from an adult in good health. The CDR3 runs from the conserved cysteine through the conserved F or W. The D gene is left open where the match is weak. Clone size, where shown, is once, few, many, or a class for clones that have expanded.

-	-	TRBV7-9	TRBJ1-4	CASSLVAANEKLFF	TGTGCCAGCAGCTTAGTGGCAGCAAATGAAAAACTGTTTTTT
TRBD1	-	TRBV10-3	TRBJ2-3	CAISDPRQGEDTQYF	TGTGCCATCAGTGATCCTCGACAGGGTGAAGATACGCAGTATTTT
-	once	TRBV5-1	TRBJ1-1	CASSLGLNTEAFF	TGCGCCAGCAGCTTGGGATTGAACACTGAAGCTTTCTTT
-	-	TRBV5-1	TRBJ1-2	CASSLGAGASNYGYTF	TGCGCCAGCAGCCTAGGGGCAGGGGCCTCAAACTATGGCTACACCTTC
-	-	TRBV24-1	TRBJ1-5	CATSDFLASPSNQPQHF	TGTGCCACCAGTGATTTTTTGGCATCCCCTAGCAATCAGCCCCAGCATTTT
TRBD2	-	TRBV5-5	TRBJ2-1	CASTSGTSGRGTYNEQFF	TGTGCCAGCACTTCTGGGACTAGCGGGAGGGGCACCTACAATGAGCAGTTCTTC
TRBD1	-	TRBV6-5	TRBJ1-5	CASKLGQQSNQPQHF	TGTGCCAGCAAGCTGGGACAGCAAAGCAATCAGCCCCAGCATTTT
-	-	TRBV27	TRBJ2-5	CASSLSGEQETQYF	TGTGCCAGCAGTCTCTCCGGGGAGCAAGAGACCCAGTACTTC
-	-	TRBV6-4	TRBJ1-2	CASSDSRVGYTF	TGTGCCAGCAGTGACTCCAGGGTCGGCTACACCTTC
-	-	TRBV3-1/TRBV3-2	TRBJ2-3	CASSLLASDTQYF	TGTGCCAGCAGCCTCCTGGCCTCCGATACGCAGTATTTT
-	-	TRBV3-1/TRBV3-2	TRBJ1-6	CASSLRALYNSPLHF	TGTGCCAGCAGCCTCAGGGCGTTATATAATTCACCCCTCCACTTT